Below are 26 T cell receptor beta chains sequenced from a single sample in a study of cytomegalovirus exposure and HLA in healthy donors. Primers included in the PCR were 60 Vbeta and 13 Jbeta primers. TCRdb's table, derived via immunoSEQ multiplex PCR, lists solely in-frame clones and lacks some. The sample includes approximately 180,000 clones, roughly 85% of them seen just once. What was sequenced was PBMCs. The receptors were gathered from a man in his forties or fifties in good health and CMV-seropositive.

Written as DNA, the CDR3 is TGTGCCACCAGCAGAGCGGGAGCTATAGATACGCAGTATTTT. Its translation is CATSRAGAIDTQYF. The rearrangement links TRBV15 to TRBJ2-3, with D tentatively TRBD2 (6 bases). Looked up from germline, CDR1 is LNHNV and CDR2 is YYDKDF (reference sequence). Between the trimmed V and J ends, which lost 1 base and 5 bases, there was a span of 10 bases. The CDR3 contains 14 residues. Full variable domain (remainder filled in from reference TRBV15 and TRBJ2-3): DAMVIQNPRYQVTQFGKPVTLSCSQTLNHNVMYWYQQKSSQAPKLLFHYYDKDFNNEADTPDNFQSRRPNTSFCFLDIRSPGLGDTAMYLCATSRAGAIDTQYFGPGTRLTVL.

The chain employs TRBV7-3 and TRBJ2-1; 12 nucleotides match TRBD2. V shed 5 bases, J shed 10 bases, and the junction held 3 bases outside the gene matches. From germline, CDR1 is SGHTA and CDR2 FQGTGA. This CDR3 has 13 residues. The CDR3 coding sequence is TGTGCCAGCAGCATGACTAGCGGGAGAGAGCAGTTCTTC. It encodes CASSMTSGREQFF. Complete variable domain (other parts from reference TRBV7-3 and TRBJ2-1): GAGVSQTPSNKVTEKGKYVELRCDPISGHTALYWYRQSLGQGPEFLIYFQGTGAADDSGLPNDRFFAVRPEGSVSTLKIQRTERGDSAVYLCASSMTSGREQFFGPGTRLTVL.

The V call is TRBV14, the J call TRBJ2-5, with 7 bases that match TRBD1. Losses at the gene ends were 2 bases for V and 7 bases for J; bases not matched to a gene: 4. The CDR3 is 13 amino acids. Germline-derived CDR1 and CDR2 are SGHDN and FVKESK. The DNA for the CDR3 is TGTGCCAGCAGCCAACAGGGGGTAGGGACCCAGTACTTC. The encoded protein is CASSQQGVGTQYF.

The gene calls are TRBV27 and TRBJ2-1, with 8 bases fitting TRBD2. Trimming cost V 8 bases and J 3 bases; bases outside gene matches: 9. This CDR3 spans 15 amino acids. The germline gives CDR1 MNHEY, CDR2 SMNVEV (reference sequence). As DNA, the CDR3 is TGTGCCAGCGGAAACGCGGGACTAGGCTACAATGAGCAGTTCTTC. The encoded protein is CASGNAGLGYNEQFF.

This chain links TRBV6-1 with TRBJ2-7; 10 bases match TRBD2. The V segment lost 8 bases and the J segment 2 bases; nucleotides outside the gene matches: 6. The germline gives CDR1 MNHNS, CDR2 SASEGT. The CDR3 covers 14 residues. DNA of the CDR3: TGTGCCAGCCTCGGGCTAGCGGGAGCCTACGAGCAGTACTTC. This codes for CASLGLAGAYEQYF.

This sequence joins TRBV27 and TRBJ2-4; D may be TRBD1 (6 bases). Germline lookup yields CDR1 MNHEY and CDR2 SMNVEV (reference sequence). V was trimmed by 4 bases and J by 5 bases, leaving 15 bases between them. The CDR3 has 15 residues. The CDR3 spells CASSSRTGMENIQYF. CDR3 sequence (DNA): TGTGCCAGCAGTTCTCGTACAGGGATGGAAAACATTCAGTACTTC.

This chain connects TRBV27 to TRBJ2-7; D is perhaps TRBD1 (6 bases). CDR1 is MNHEY and CDR2 is SMNVEV in the germline V gene (reference sequence). The CDR3 runs to 16 residues. V was pared by 7 bases and J by 3 bases, with 22 bases between. DNA for the CDR3: TGTGCCAGCAAGTCCTTCTCCGGGATCAGGGGCTACGAGCAGTACTTC. Amino acid sequence: CASKSFSGIRGYEQYF.

Only one count was recorded for this clone. The gene calls are TRBV28 and TRBJ1-1, with no clear D. V lost 10 bases, J lost 0 bases, and 15 bases lay in between. Looked up from germline, CDR1 is MDHEN and CDR2 is SYDVKM. The CDR3 runs to 14 residues. The CDR3 DNA reads TGTGCCACGGAAGACTTAATCATGAACACTGAAGCTTTCTTT. Amino acid sequence: CATEDLIMNTEAFF.

The chain couples TRBV4-1 to TRBJ1-2, with 8 bases that match TRBD1. CDR3 size: 13 residues. From germline, CDR1 is MGHRA and CDR2 YSYEKL. V was clipped by 6 bases and J by 4 bases; unmatched bases: 4. The CDR3: CASRTGQGYGYTF. The CDR3 bases are TGCGCCAGCAGAACAGGACAGGGCTATGGCTACACCTTC.

This rearrangement joins TRBV19 to TRBJ2-6; the match to TRBD2 covers 7 bases. CDR3 length: 19 amino acids. The V gene's germline CDR1 is LNHDA and CDR2 SQIVND (reference sequence). V trimming: 5 bases; J trimming: 1 base; junction bases outside the gene matches: 14. This CDR3 reads CASSLGLPPGGSGANVLTF. The DNA for the CDR3 is TGTGCCAGTAGTCTAGGACTCCCGCCCGGGGGGTCTGGGGCCAACGTCCTGACTTTC.

The rearrangement joins TRBV19 to TRBJ2-5; D is possibly TRBD1 (6 bases). The end of the DNA is better explained by TRBJ2-7, so the J call may be wrong. This CDR3 is 16 amino acids long. Germline CDR1 reads LNHDA; CDR2 reads SQIVND (reference sequence). CDR3 bases: TGTGCCAGTAGTGCCCGGGACATCCGACCACCTAACGAGCAGTACTTC. Translating it yields CASSARDIRPPNEQYF.

V usage is TRBV5-1 and J usage is TRBJ1-2, with 9 bases lining up with TRBD1. CDR3 length: 15 residues. Germline values: CDR1 SGHRS, CDR2 YFSETQ. The junction had 7 bases not matched to a gene; V was cut back by 4 bases and J by 3 bases. The CDR3 bases are TGCGCCAGCAGCAATTGGGACAGGGACGACTATGGCTACACCTTC. Amino acids: CASSNWDRDDYGYTF.

This clone has a handful of counts. The rearrangement joins TRBV11-2 to TRBJ1-2; possibly TRBD1 for D (5 bases). Germline CDR1 reads SGHAT; CDR2 reads FQNNGV. The CDR3 spans 13 residues. Deletions cut 0 bases from V and 8 bases from J, with 10 bases between. CDR3 region: CASSLDRTGGYTF. Here the CDR3 DNA reads TGTGCCAGCAGCTTAGATCGAACAGGAGGCTACACCTTC.

In this sample, this clone turned up once. The chain uses TRBV6-1 and TRBJ1-6; D unclear. There are 13 residues in the CDR3. Germline CDR1 and CDR2: MNHNS and SASEGT. The V end was cut by 10 bases, the J end by 5 bases, with 12 bases between. This CDR3 is CATLGEHNSPLHF. The CDR3 nucleotides are TGTGCCACCCTCGGAGAGCATAATTCACCCCTCCACTTT.

As DNA, the CDR3 is TGCGCCAGCAGCTTACTAGCGGGAGGGCCCTACGAGCAGTACTTC. Amino acids: CASSLLAGGPYEQYF. V and J are TRBV5-1 and TRBJ2-7, with 13 nucleotides matching TRBD2. The CDR3 has 15 amino acids. Germline lookup yields CDR1 SGHRS and CDR2 YFSETQ. V shed 2 bases, J shed 2 bases, and the junction held 1 base outside the gene matches.

The chain couples TRBV28 to TRBJ2-7; 16 bases match TRBD2. Germline CDR1 reads MDHEN; CDR2 reads SYDVKM. The trim removed 5 bases at V and 2 bases at J, leaving 9 bases unmatched. This CDR3 region has 18 residues. For the CDR3, the DNA is TGTGCCAGCAGTCGACCCGGGACTAGCGGGAGGGTACCCTACGAGCAGTACTTC. Translating gives CASSRPGTSGRVPYEQYF.

J is TRBJ2-7 and V is TRBV14; 9 positions agree with TRBD2. Germline CDR1 is SGHDN and CDR2 is FVKESK. The CDR3 covers 15 residues. Trimming cost V 2 bases and J 8 bases; bases outside gene matches: 10. The CDR3 nucleotides are TGTGCCAGCAGCCAATTCGTCAGCGGGAGGTCGCAGCAGTACTTC. Its protein product is CASSQFVSGRSQQYF.

The chain uses TRBV18 and TRBJ1-2; D is unclear. V lost 2 bases to trimming and J lost 2 bases, with 9 bases between them. The CDR3 runs to 14 residues. Germline V gene sequence: CDR1 KGHSH, CDR2 LQKENI. The CDR3 region has the DNA TGTGCCAGCTCACCAACGGCGGAAAACTATGGCTACACCTTC. Amino acid sequence: CASSPTAENYGYTF.

The gene calls are TRBV7-9 and TRBJ2-1; TRBD2 matches at 7 bases. Trimming removed 0 bases from V and 4 bases from J; junction bases left unmatched: 6. The CDR3 sequence is 16 residues long. Germline V gene data show CDR1 as SEHNR and CDR2 as FQNEAQ (reference sequence). The CDR3 region is CASSLAFGRSYNEQFF. The DNA of the CDR3 is TGTGCCAGCAGCTTAGCCTTCGGGAGGTCTTACAATGAGCAGTTCTTC.

The chain has TRBV6-1 and TRBJ2-1, with a tentative D call TRBD1 (6 bases). CDR3 size: 13 residues. The germline gives CDR1 MNHNS, CDR2 SASEGT. The V end was cut by 6 bases, the J end by 12 bases, with 18 bases between. The CDR3 DNA reads TGTGCCAGCAGCACCTACCAGGGCAGGGGGCAGTTCTTC. Translation: CASSTYQGRGQFF.

The genes are TRBV10-2 and TRBJ2-3; 7 bases agree with TRBD2. Trimming took 7 bases from V and 0 from J; bases not matched to a gene: 7. Germline lookup yields CDR1 WSHSY and CDR2 SAAADI. This CDR3 region has 15 residues. The CDR3 sequence: CASTLSGASTDTQYF. The CDR3 bases are TGCGCCAGCACTCTAAGCGGGGCTAGCACAGATACGCAGTATTTT.

The chain's CDR3 is CASSLGAGTLNEQFF. CDR3 DNA: TGTGCCAGCAGCTTAGGGGCGGGAACTCTCAATGAGCAGTTCTTC. The V gene is TRBV7-9, the J gene TRBJ2-1; D possibly corresponds to TRBD2 (6 bases). Trimming removed 1 base at V and 6 bases at J, with 13 bases between. CDR3 size: 15 residues. From germline, CDR1 is SEHNR and CDR2 FQNEAQ (reference sequence).

This chain uses TRBV2 with TRBJ2-1, with 9 bases fitting TRBD2. The CDR3 length is 16 residues. V was pared by 7 bases and J by 3 bases, with 10 bases of the junction left unmatched. Germline CDR1 and CDR2: SNHLY and FYNNEI. This chain's CDR3 is CASMRETSGHYNEQFF. CDR3 nucleotides: TGTGCCAGCATGAGGGAGACTAGCGGCCACTACAATGAGCAGTTCTTC.

The J gene is TRBJ2-1, the V gene TRBV6-5, with TRBD2 matching 7 bases. This CDR3 contains 13 residues. V was pared by 9 bases and J by 3 bases, with 5 bases of the junction left unmatched. CDR1 MNHEY and CDR2 SVGAGI come from the germline V gene. In DNA, the CDR3 is TGTGCCAGTAAGCGGGACCACTACAATGAGCAGTTCTTC. It is translated as CASKRDHYNEQFF.

The chain recombines TRBV27 with TRBJ2-7, with a tentative D call TRBD2 (5 bases). Germline V gene sequence: CDR1 MNHEY, CDR2 SMNVEV (reference sequence). Trimming removed 6 bases at V and 7 bases at J, with 16 bases between. The CDR3 is 13 amino acids. For the CDR3, the DNA is TGTGCCAGCAGGCTGGACTCCTCTAGGGAGCAGTACTTC. Its protein product is CASRLDSSREQYF.

J is TRBJ2-7 and V is TRBV15, with 11 bases fitting TRBD1. The CDR3 has 18 residues. Per the germline V gene, CDR1 is LNHNV and CDR2 is YYDKDF (reference sequence). With 0 bases clipped from V and 6 bases from J, the junction kept 13 bases outside the gene matches. The CDR3 DNA is TGTGCCACCAGCAGAGAGAGGGGGGACAGGGGGGGATCAGGCGAGCAGTACTTC. This codes for CATSRERGDRGGSGEQYF.